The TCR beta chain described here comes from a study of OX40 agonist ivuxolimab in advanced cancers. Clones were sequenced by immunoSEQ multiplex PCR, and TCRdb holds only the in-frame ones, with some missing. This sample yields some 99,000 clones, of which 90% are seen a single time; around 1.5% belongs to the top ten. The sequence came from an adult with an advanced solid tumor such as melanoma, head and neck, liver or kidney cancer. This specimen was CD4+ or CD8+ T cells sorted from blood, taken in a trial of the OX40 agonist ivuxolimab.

The CDR3 loop reads CASSLGIAGQGYSHQPQHF. CDR3 coding DNA: TGTGCCAGCAGCTTAGGGATTGCCGGACAGGGGTACTCCCATCAGCCCCAGCATTTT. The chain recombines TRBV7-8 with TRBJ1-5, with 9 bases matching TRBD1. The J segment lost 5 bases and the V segment lost 1 base, leaving 15 bases of the junction unmatched. Germline CDR1 is SGHVS and CDR2 is FQNEAQ. This CDR3 spans 19 amino acids. Using reference TRBV7-8 and TRBJ1-5 for the parts outside the CDR3, the full variable domain is GAGVSQSPRYKVAKRGQDVALRCDPISGHVSLFWYQQALGQGPEFLTYFQNEAQLDKSGLPSDRFFAERPEGSVSTLKIQRTQQEDSAVYLCASSLGIAGQGYSHQPQHFGDGTRLSIL.